This T cell receptor beta chain is from a study of GPR56 and killer-like receptors on CD4 memory cells (dated by TCRdb to the late 2010s). Regarding the complete study: The study proposed that progressive acquisition of KLRB1, KLRG1, GPR56 and then KLRF1 marks human CD4+ memory T-cell differentiation and cytokine production potential. The healthy blood donors were described in the study as age-matched to the liver disease patients, whose median age was approximately 68 years.

Five KLR/GPR56-defined CD4+ populations were enriched by fluorescence-activated cell sorting before TCRbeta sequencing. TCRbeta repertoires of five CD4+ T-cell subsets defined by KLRB1, KLRG1, GPR56 and KLRF1 expression were sequenced to test a linear memory differentiation pathway. TCR-sequenced cells came from peripheral blood of healthy control individuals, reported as five donors in the TCRbeta analysis figure. Heparinized peripheral blood was collected and all samples were processed within one hour of retrieval. Blood was diluted 1:2 in PBS, and peripheral blood mononuclear cells were then isolated from the diluted blood at room temperature by Biocoll density gradient centrifugation. Before flow sorting, CD4+ T cells were magnetically enriched from freshly isolated PBMCs using anti-CD4 MicroBeads. A BD FACSAria II was used to sort CD4+ T cells enriched from PBMCs of healthy donors according to marker expression. Surface staining used anti-KLRB1 clone 191B8, anti-KLRF1 clone 4A4.D10 and anti-KLRG1 clone REA261 antibodies from Miltenyi Biotec.

Beyond this particular receptor, the publication reports: TCR repertoire overlap was especially strong between late populations 4 and 5, and population 3 also partly overlapped. Low clonal frequency was observed in the marker-negative population, and a progressive increase in clonal frequency, with a corresponding decrease in TCRbeta diversity, was observed along the proposed pathway. Clones dominating late populations 4 and 5 were also found in early populations 1 and 2, and this finding was taken by the authors as evidence for linear differentiation. Diversity and similarity analyses were restricted to the 100 most expanded clones per population rather than full repertoires.

The instrument was an Illumina HiSeq 2500. To build sequencing libraries, a previously published PCR protocol was used to amplify the recombined TCRbeta locus. On the authors' methods: Reads whose average quality score was below 30 were removed, and the reads that remained were processed with IMSEQ. Each clonotype was defined by the combination of Vbeta gene, Jbeta gene and CDR3 amino acid sequence. The Morisita-Horn index, computed on the top 100 expanded clones, was used to measure repertoire overlap between populations. Clonal diversity was assessed with Rényi diversity profiles calculated on the top 100 expanded clones. Each entry corresponds to one CDR3 protein sequence from reads that TCRdb reprocessed, and DNA is not given. None of the V and J calls come from the authors' own analysis; TCRdb made them. The sample's clone listing holds about 2,400 distinct CDR3 sequences. The ten largest clones take up approximately 4.3% of the sample.

This clonotype registers as medium-sized (0.01 to 0.1%) by frequency; no count is noted. Its antigen target is currently unknown. The CDR3 runs 16 amino acids, cysteine and phenylalanine included. The DNA is unrecorded. CDR1 and CDR2 are drawn from the germline V gene: SGDLS, YYNGEE. This chain is built from TRBV9 and TRBJ1-6. The sequence came from a human donor in good health. Sequenced: memory CD4+ T cells from blood. The CDR3 has the sequence CASSPSGSSYNSPLHF.